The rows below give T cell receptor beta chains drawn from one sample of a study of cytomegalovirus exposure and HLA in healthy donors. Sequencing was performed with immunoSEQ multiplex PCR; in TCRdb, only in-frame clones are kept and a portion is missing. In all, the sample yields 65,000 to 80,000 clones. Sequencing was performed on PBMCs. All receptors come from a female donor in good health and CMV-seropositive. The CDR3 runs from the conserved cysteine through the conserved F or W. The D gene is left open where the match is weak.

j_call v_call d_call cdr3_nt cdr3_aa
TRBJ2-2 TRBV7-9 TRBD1 TGTGCCAGCAGAAATCCGAGACAGGGTGGGACCGGGGAGCTGTTTTTT CASRNPRQGGTGELFF
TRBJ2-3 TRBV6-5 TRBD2 TGTGCCAGCAGTTGGGGGACTAGCGGTGGGGCAGATACGCAGTATTTT CASSWGTSGGADTQYF
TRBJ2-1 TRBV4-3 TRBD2 TGCGCCAGCAGCCCCAGACCCCTAGCGGGATTCAATGAGCAGTTCTTC CASSPRPLAGFNEQFF
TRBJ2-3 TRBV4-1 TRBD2 TGCGCCAGCAGCCAAGCGATTAGCGGGAATGAAAATACGCAGTATTTT CASSQAISGNENTQYF
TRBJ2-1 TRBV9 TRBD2 TGTGCCAGTTCAGAAAATCGGGAGCGGGGGGGGAATGAGCAGTTCTTC CASSENRERGGNEQFF
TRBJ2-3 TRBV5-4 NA TGTGCCAGCAGCTTGGGTATAGGTGGGCCCACAGATACGCAGTATTTT CASSLGIGGPTDTQYF
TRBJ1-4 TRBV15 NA TGTGCCACCAGCAGAGATGTAAGGGGGGGTAGTGAAAAACTGTTTTTT CATSRDVRGGSEKLFF
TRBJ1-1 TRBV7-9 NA TGTGCCAGCAGCTTCACAGCCCAGAACACTGAAGCTTTCTTT CASSFTAQNTEAFF
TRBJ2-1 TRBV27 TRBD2 TGTGCCAGCAGTTTGACACCGGGAGGTGAGCAGTTCTTC CASSLTPGGEQFF
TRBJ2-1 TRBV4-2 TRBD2 TGTGCCAGCAGCCAAGGAGGGATAGCGGGAGGGTTCGTTGGGCAGTTCTTC CASSQGGIAGGFVGQFF